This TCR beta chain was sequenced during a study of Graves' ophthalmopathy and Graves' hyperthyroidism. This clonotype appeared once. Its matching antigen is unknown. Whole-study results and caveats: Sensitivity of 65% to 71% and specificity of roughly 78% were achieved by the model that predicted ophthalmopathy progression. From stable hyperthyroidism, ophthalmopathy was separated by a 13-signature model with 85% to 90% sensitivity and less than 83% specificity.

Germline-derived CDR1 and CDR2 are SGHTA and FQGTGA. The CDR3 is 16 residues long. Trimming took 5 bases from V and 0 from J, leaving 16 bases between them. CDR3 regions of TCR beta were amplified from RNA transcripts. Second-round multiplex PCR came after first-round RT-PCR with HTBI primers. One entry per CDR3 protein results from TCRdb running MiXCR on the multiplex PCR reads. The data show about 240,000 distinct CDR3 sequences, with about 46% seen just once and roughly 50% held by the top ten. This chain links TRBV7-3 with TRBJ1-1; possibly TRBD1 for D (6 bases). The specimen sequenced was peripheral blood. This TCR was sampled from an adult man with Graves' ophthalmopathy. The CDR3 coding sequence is TGTGCCAGCAGCCGGGATGGGGGGGCTATGAACACTGAAGCTTTCTTT. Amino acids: CASSRDGGAMNTEAFF.